The 14 T cell receptor beta chains below come from one sample, sequenced in a study of blood T cell repertoires in COVID-19. This table comes from immunoSEQ multiplex PCR, and its TCRdb copy is limited to in-frame clones, with some not included. Of around 340,000 clones in the sample, over 85% were seen once. The sequencing input was peripheral blood. All receptors derive from a woman aged 55 to 70 with COVID-19, enrolled during active disease.

The chain uses TRBV28 and TRBJ1-1; 8 bases match TRBD1. Germline V CDR1 and CDR2: MDHEN, SYDVKM. V shed 4 bases and J 3 bases; nucleotides not matched to a gene: 7. This CDR3 is 15 amino acids long. The CDR3 sequence: CASSYRTGKYTEAFF. The DNA for the CDR3 is TGTGCCAGCAGTTACCGGACAGGGAAATACACTGAAGCTTTCTTT.

V and J are TRBV7-9 and TRBJ1-1; a weak D match, TRBD1 (6 bases). V was shortened by 6 bases and J by 2 bases, with 13 bases between the two germline ends. Germline V gene sequence: CDR1 SEHNR, CDR2 FQNEAQ (reference sequence). The CDR3 length is 14 residues. CDR3 nucleotides: TGTGCCAGCAGACAACAGGGCCCCAACACTGAAGCTTTCTTT. It codes for CASRQQGPNTEAFF. The variable domain in full, completed from reference TRBV7-9 and TRBJ1-1, reads DTGVSQNPRHKITKRGQNVTFRCDPISEHNRLYWYRQTLGQGPEFLTYFQNEAQLEKSRLLSDRFSAERPKGSFSTLEIQRTEQGDSAMYLCASRQQGPNTEAFFGQGTRLTVV.

Comments on this clone: In the same sample, other DNA sequences code for this CDR3. This chain joins TRBV15 and TRBJ2-5, with a weak D call TRBD2 (7 bases). Trimming left V 5 bases short and J 5 bases short, with 12 bases between. Germline loops: CDR1 LNHNV, CDR2 YYDKDF (reference sequence). This CDR3 contains 13 residues. The CDR3 DNA is TGTGCCACCAGCCGAGGGGGAGGGGAGACCCAGTACTTC. Amino acid sequence: CATSRGGGETQYF. Based on the CDR3 plus reference TRBV15 and TRBJ2-5, the full variable domain is DAMVIQNPRYQVTQFGKPVTLSCSQTLNHNVMYWYQQKSSQAPKLLFHYYDKDFNNEADTPDNFQSRRPNTSFCFLDIRSPGLGDTAMYLCATSRGGGETQYFGPGTRLLVL.

The J gene is TRBJ1-1, the V gene TRBV12-3 or TRBV12-4, with D perhaps matching TRBD1 (5 bases). CDR3 length: 13 residues. V lost 6 bases to trimming and J lost 4 bases, with 12 bases between them. Here the CDR3 DNA reads TGTGCCAGCAGGGGGGGAGCTGGCACTGAAGCTTTCTTT. It is translated as CASRGGAGTEAFF.

The chain couples TRBV5-1 to TRBJ1-5; the D gene is possibly TRBD1 (6 bases). The CDR3 spans 15 residues. Trimming removed 2 bases from V and 4 bases from J, with 13 bases in between. Germline-derived CDR1 and CDR2 are SGHRS and YFSETQ. CDR3 nucleotides: TGCGCCAGCAGCTTAGGGGGAGCCCCTAATCAGCCCCAGCATTTT. Its translation is CASSLGGAPNQPQHF.

Here the CDR3 DNA reads TGTGCCAGCAGCGTAGACTGGGGGCACACCGGGGAGCTGTTTTTT. Residues: CASSVDWGHTGELFF. The V and J genes are TRBV9 and TRBJ2-2; weak D call: TRBD1 (6 bases). CDR1 and CDR2 (germline): SGDLS, YYNGEE. This CDR3 comprises 15 residues. Trimming shortened V by 0 bases and J by 3 bases, and 9 bases separated the two germline ends.

The chain carries TRBV14 and TRBJ1-6; D ambiguous. Germline V gives CDR1 SGHDN, CDR2 FVKESK. The CDR3 is 15 amino acids. V lost 0 bases, J lost 6 bases, and 9 bases lay in between. As DNA, the CDR3 is TGTGCCAGCAGCCAAGATAGCCAGTTTAATTCACCCCTCCACTTT. This sequence encodes CASSQDSQFNSPLHF. Full variable domain (rest looked up from reference TRBV14 and TRBJ1-6): EAGVTQFPSHSVIEKGQTVTLRCDPISGHDNLYWYRRVMGKEIKFLLHFVKESKQDESGMPNNRFLAERTGGTYSTLKVQPAELEDSGVYFCASSQDSQFNSPLHFGNGTRLTVT.

V is TRBV19 and J is TRBJ1-5, with D hard to call. CDR1 and CDR2 from the germline V gene are LNHDA and SQIVND (reference sequence). Trimming pared 5 bases from V and 4 bases from J, leaving 9 bases between. The CDR3 sequence is 13 residues long. The CDR3 sequence: CASSLEINQPQHF. The CDR3 nucleotides read TGTGCCAGTAGTTTGGAGATAAATCAGCCCCAGCATTTT.

The chain joins TRBV2 to TRBJ1-6; possible D gene TRBD1, 5 bases. Germline V gene sequence: CDR1 SNHLY, CDR2 FYNNEI. The CDR3 is made up of 15 amino acids. The V and J ends lost 5 bases and 10 bases respectively, with 18 bases between them. The CDR3 nucleotides read TGTGCCAGCAGTTTGGGACTCGCCGGCAAGTCACCCCTCCACTTT. It translates to CASSLGLAGKSPLHF.

A few counts support this clone. CDR3 loop: CASSPRGGWKETQYF. DNA of the CDR3: TGTGCCAGCAGCCCTAGGGGTGGTTGGAAAGAGACCCAGTACTTC. V usage is TRBV9 and J usage is TRBJ2-5, with D possibly matching TRBD1 (5 bases). V was clipped by 4 bases and J by 3 bases, with 16 bases between them. Germline CDR1 is SGDLS and CDR2 is YYNGEE. The CDR3 sequence is 15 residues long.

V gene TRBV2 combines with J gene TRBJ1-2; 10 bases line up with TRBD1. CDR1 and CDR2 from the germline V gene are SNHLY and FYNNEI. J was trimmed by 6 bases and V by 5 bases; bases with no gene match: 6. This CDR3 region has 14 residues. The CDR3 DNA reads as TGTGCCAGCAGTTATGACAGGGGGCGGAATGGCTACACCTTC. Translated, it gives CASSYDRGRNGYTF. Based on the CDR3 plus reference TRBV2 and TRBJ1-2, the full variable domain is EPEVTQTPSHQVTQMGQEVILRCVPISNHLYFYWYRQILGQKVEFLVSFYNNEISEKSEIFDDQFSVERPDGSNFTLKIRSTKLEDSAMYFCASSYDRGRNGYTFGSGTRLTVV.

V and J are TRBV11-1 and TRBJ2-7, with D possibly TRBD2 on 5 matching bases. Germline V gene data show CDR1 as SGHAT and CDR2 as FQDESV (reference sequence). The V end lost 4 bases, the J end lost 4 bases, and 20 bases lay between the germline ends. The length of the CDR3 is 16 residues. The CDR3 nucleotides read TGTGCCAGCAGCTGGCCGGAGGCTTACTACACTTACGAGCAGTACTTC. It yields the protein CASSWPEAYYTYEQYF.

This chain joins TRBV4-1 and TRBJ2-3; tentatively, D is TRBD1 (5 bases). This CDR3 comprises 16 residues. Germline V gives CDR1 MGHRA, CDR2 YSYEKL. Between the trimmed V and J ends, which lost 1 base and 5 bases, there was a span of 16 bases. CDR3 amino acids: CASSQAVTSGQDTQYF. CDR3 sequence (DNA): TGCGCCAGCAGCCAAGCAGTTACCTCCGGACAAGATACGCAGTATTTT.

This chain joins TRBV18 and TRBJ1-3, with D possibly TRBD1 on 6 matching bases. CDR1 and CDR2 from the germline V gene are KGHSH and LQKENI. The CDR3 contains 16 residues. The V gene lost 5 bases and the J gene lost 0 bases, with 14 bases spanning the gap. The CDR3 reads CASSWYRELSGNTIYF. The CDR3 DNA reads TGTGCCAGCTCATGGTACAGGGAACTCTCTGGAAACACCATATATTTT.